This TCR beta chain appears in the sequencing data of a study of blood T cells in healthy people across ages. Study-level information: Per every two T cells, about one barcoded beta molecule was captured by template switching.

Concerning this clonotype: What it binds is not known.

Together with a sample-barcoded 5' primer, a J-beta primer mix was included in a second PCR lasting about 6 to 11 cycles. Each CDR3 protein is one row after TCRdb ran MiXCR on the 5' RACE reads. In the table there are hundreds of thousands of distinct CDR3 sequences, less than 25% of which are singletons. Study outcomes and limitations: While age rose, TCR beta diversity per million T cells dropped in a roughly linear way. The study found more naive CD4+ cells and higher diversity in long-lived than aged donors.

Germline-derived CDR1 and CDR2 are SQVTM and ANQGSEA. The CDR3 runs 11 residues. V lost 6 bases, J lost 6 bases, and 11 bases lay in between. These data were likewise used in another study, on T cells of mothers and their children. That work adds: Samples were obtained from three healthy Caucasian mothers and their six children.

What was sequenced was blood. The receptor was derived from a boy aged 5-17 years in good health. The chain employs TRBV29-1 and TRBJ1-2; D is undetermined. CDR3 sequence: CSVVSENGYTF. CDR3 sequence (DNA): TGCAGCGTCGTCTCCGAGAATGGCTACACCTTC.